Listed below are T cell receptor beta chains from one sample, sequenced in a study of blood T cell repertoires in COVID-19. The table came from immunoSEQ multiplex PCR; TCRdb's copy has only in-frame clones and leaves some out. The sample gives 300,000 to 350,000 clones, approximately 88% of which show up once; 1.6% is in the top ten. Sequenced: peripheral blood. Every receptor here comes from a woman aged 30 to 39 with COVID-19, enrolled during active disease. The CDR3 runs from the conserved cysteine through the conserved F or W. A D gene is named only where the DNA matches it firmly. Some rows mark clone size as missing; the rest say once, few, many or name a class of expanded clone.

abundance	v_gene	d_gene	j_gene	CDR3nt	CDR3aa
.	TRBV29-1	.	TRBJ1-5	TGCAGCCCTGCGGGACGGAGCGGCCTAAGGGATTCTCAGCCCCAGCATTTT	CSPAGRSGLRDSQPQHF
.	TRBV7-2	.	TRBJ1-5	TGTGCCAGCAGCTTAGCGGGCAGTTTCAATCAGCCCCAGCATTTT	CASSLAGSFNQPQHF
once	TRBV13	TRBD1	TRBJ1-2	TGTGCCAGCACAGCGGACAGGGAGTATGGCTACACCTTC	CASTADREYGYTF
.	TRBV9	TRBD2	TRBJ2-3	TGTGCCAGCAGCAAAACCATACGAGAACTAGCGGCAGGCCCTAGCACAGATACGCAGTATTTT	CASSKTIRELAAGPSTDTQYF
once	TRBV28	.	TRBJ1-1	TGTGCCAGCAGTTTACAAAATAGGAACACTGAAGCTTTCTTT	CASSLQNRNTEAFF
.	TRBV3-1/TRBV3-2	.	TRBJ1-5	TGTGCCAGCAGCCCCAGTAGGGGCGATCAGCCCCAGCATTTT	CASSPSRGDQPQHF
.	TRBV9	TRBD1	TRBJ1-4	TGTGCCAGCAGCGTTGGGATACAGGGGTTTATGAATGAAAAACTGTTTTTT	CASSVGIQGFMNEKLFF
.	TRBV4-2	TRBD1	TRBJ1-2	TGTGCCAGCAGCCGAGAAAGGACAGGGAACTATGGCTACACCTTC	CASSRERTGNYGYTF
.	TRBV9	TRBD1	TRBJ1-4	TGTGCCAGCAGCGCGACAGGGCTAAGGTTTGAAAAACTGTTTTTT	CASSATGLRFEKLFF
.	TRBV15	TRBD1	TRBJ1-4	TGTGCCACCAGCCGTAGACAGGGGGATGAAAAACTGTTTTTT	CATSRRQGDEKLFF
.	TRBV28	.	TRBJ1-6	TGTGCCAGCAGTCATCAACAGGGTTCACCCCTCCACTTT	CASSHQQGSPLHF
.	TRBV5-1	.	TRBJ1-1	TGCGCCAGCAGCTTGGTTCTGGGGGCCAGTACTGAAGCTTTCTTT	CASSLVLGASTEAFF
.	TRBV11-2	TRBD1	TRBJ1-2	TGTGCCAGCAGCTTACGGGACAGTGGAAACTATGGCTACACCTTC	CASSLRDSGNYGYTF
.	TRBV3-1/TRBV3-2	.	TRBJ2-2	TGTGCCACCCGACTGGCTTCTACCGGGGAGCTGTTTTTT	CATRLASTGELFF
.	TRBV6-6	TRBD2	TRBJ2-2	TGTGCCAGCAGCCGACTAGCGGGGGAGAACACCGGGGAGCTGTTTTTT	CASSRLAGENTGELFF
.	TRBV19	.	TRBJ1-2	TGTGCCAGTAGTATTGGAGGGAACCATGGCTACACCTTC	CASSIGGNHGYTF
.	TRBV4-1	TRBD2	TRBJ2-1	TGCGCCAGCAGCCAAGATGGCCAGCGGGGGGCCCGGACGTTCTTC	CASSQDGQRGARTFF
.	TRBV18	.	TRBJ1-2	TGTGCCAGCTCCATAATGGGGGCGCAGGGAAACTATGGCTACACCTTC	CASSIMGAQGNYGYTF
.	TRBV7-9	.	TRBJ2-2	TGTGCCAGCAGCCGTGGGAGTGCCGGGGAGCTGTTTTTT	CASSRGSAGELFF
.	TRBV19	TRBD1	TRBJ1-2	TGTGCCAGTAGTGTGGGACAGGGGGCCTTTTATGGCTACACCTTC	CASSVGQGAFYGYTF
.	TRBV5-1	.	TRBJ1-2	TGCGCCAGCAGCTCTGCACCACCTACCTATGGCTACACCTTC	CASSSAPPTYGYTF
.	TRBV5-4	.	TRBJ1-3	TGTGCCAGCAGCTTTTGGGGGGCTGGAAACACCATATATTTT	CASSFWGAGNTIYF
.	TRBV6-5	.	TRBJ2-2	TGTGCCAGCAGGGCGACACGCGCGAACACCGGGGAGCTGTTTTTT	CASRATRANTGELFF
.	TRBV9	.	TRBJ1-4	TGTGCCAGCAGCACAGGGTCACTGTCTGGAAAACTGTTTTTT	CASSTGSLSGKLFF
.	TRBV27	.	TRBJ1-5	TGTGCCAGCAGTTTAACAGGACAGAATCAGCCCCAGCATTTT	CASSLTGQNQPQHF
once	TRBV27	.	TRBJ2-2	TGTGCCAGCACCCCGACTGCGAACACCGGGGAGCTGTTTTTT	CASTPTANTGELFF
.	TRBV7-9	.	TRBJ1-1	TGTGCCAGCAGGTTGAATGCGGGGCTCACTGAAGCTTTCTTT	CASRLNAGLTEAFF
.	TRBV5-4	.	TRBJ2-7	TGTGCCAGCAGTCCGAGCAGGGCCTACGAGCAGTACTTC	CASSPSRAYEQYF
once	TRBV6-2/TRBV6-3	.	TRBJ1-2	TGTGCCAGCAGTAAGGACAGCTATGGCTACACCTTC	CASSKDSYGYTF
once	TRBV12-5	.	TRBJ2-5	TGTGCTAGTGGTTTGGGGGACTCAAGACAAGAGACCCAGTACTTC	CASGLGDSRQETQYF
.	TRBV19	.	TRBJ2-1	TGTGCCAGTAGTGTCTCGGGACTCACTTACCGTAGCTCCTACAATGAGCAGTTCTTC	CASSVSGLTYRSSYNEQFF
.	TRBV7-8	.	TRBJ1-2	TGTGCCAGCAGCTCCACCTGGGCGGGGGGCTATGGCTACACCTTC	CASSSTWAGGYGYTF
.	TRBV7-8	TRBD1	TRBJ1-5	TGTGCCAGCAGCTTAGAAGGACGGCACAGGGGAGTAAATCAGCCCCAGCATTTT	CASSLEGRHRGVNQPQHF
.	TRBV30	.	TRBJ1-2	TGTGCCTTACTCCCCTCGGCAGGCCCTAACTATGGCTACACCTTC	CALLPSAGPNYGYTF
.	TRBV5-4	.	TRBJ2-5	TGTGCCAGCAGTACTCGGGACTCCCAAGAGACCCAGTACTTC	CASSTRDSQETQYF
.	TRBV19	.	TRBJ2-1	TGTGCCAGTAGTAATCGACAAGGGGCGGGGTACAATGAGCAGTTCTTC	CASSNRQGAGYNEQFF
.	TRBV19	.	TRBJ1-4	TGTGCCAGTAGTATATCGGTTAGTCCAACTAATGAAAAACTGTTTTTT	CASSISVSPTNEKLFF
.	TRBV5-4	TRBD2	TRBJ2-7	TGTGCCAGCAGCTTGGGGTTGGCGGGGGGGTCCTACGAGCAGTACTTC	CASSLGLAGGSYEQYF
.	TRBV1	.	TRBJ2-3	TGCACCAGCAGCCGCTTGGCGGGACTAGCATTTGACGATACGCAGTATTTT	CTSSRLAGLAFDDTQYF
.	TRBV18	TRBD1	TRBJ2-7	TGTGCCAGCGACACCGGGACAGGGTTTCGCGAGCAGTACTTC	CASDTGTGFREQYF
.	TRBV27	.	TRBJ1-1	TGTGCCAGCAGTTTAGTTCAGGGTGTGAAGACTGAAGCTTTCTTT	CASSLVQGVKTEAFF
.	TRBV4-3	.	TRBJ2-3	TGCGCCAGCAGCCAAGATAGGACTAGCACAGATACGCAGTATTTT	CASSQDRTSTDTQYF
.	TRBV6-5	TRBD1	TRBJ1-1	TGTGCCAGTTCGGGGACAGGGGACACTGAAGCTTTCTTT	CASSGTGDTEAFF
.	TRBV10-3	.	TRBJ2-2	TGTGCCATCAGTGGGGGGGATGGGGAGCTGTTTTTT	CAISGGDGELFF
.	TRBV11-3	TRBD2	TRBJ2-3	TGTGCCAGCAGCTTAGCGGGGGGGTCTCCGGGCACAGATACGCAGTATTTT	CASSLAGGSPGTDTQYF
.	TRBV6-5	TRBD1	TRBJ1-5	TGTGCCAGCAAAGCCGGGACAGGGGAGGATCAGCCCCAGCATTTT	CASKAGTGEDQPQHF
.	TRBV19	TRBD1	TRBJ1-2	TGTGCCAGTAGTATCGGGTCGACAGGGGGCAAAGGAGGCTACACCTTC	CASSIGSTGGKGGYTF
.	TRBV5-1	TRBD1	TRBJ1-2	TGCGCCAGCAGCGTGGGCCCAGGGGGAACTAACTATGGCTACACCTTC	CASSVGPGGTNYGYTF
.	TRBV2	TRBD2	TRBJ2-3	TGTGCCAGCAGTGAATTAGCGGGGGGTGGCACAGATACGCAGTATTTT	CASSELAGGGTDTQYF